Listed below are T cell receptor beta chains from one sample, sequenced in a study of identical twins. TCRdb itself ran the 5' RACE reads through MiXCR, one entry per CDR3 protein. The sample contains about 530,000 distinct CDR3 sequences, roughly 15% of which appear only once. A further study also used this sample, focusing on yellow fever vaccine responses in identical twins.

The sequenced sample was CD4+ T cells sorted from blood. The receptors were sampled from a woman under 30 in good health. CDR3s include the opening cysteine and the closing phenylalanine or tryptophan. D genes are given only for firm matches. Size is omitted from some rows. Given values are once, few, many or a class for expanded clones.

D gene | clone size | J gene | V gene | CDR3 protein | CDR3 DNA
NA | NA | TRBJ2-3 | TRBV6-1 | CASSDSGPPPDTQYF | TGTGCCAGCAGTGATTCAGGGCCCCCCCCAGATACGCAGTATTTT
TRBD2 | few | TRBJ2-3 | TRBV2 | CASSVMVAGVRDTQYF | TGTGCCAGCAGTGTGATGGTAGCGGGAGTAAGAGATACGCAGTATTTT
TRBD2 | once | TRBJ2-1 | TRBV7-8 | CASSAPAGGWRGKQFF | TGTGCCAGCAGCGCACCCGCGGGGGGCTGGCGGGGGAAGCAGTTCTTC
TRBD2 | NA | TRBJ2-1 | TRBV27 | CASSLLLGLAGEQFF | TGTGCCAGCAGTTTACTTTTGGGACTAGCGGGAGAGCAGTTCTTC
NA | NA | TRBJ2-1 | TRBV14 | CASSQSGRGGNEQFF | TGTGCCAGCAGCCAGTCGGGCAGGGGAGGCAATGAGCAGTTCTTC
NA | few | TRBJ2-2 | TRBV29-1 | CSVVWGRTGELFF | TGCAGCGTTGTCTGGGGGCGCACCGGGGAGCTGTTTTTT
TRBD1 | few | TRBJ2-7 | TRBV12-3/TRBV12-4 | CASSFIGGAYEQYF | TGTGCCAGCAGTTTTATAGGGGGCGCGTACGAGCAGTACTTC
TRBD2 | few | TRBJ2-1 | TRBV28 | CASSFLGTRIDEQFF | TGTGCCAGCAGTTTCCTGGGGACTAGGATCGATGAGCAGTTCTTC
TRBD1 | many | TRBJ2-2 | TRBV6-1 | CASKGQVNTGELFF | TGTGCCAGCAAAGGACAGGTGAACACCGGGGAGCTGTTTTTT
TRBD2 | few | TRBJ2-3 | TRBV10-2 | CASSADPSGGLRDTQYF | TGCGCCAGCAGCGCTGACCCTAGCGGGGGCCTCCGGGATACGCAGTATTTT
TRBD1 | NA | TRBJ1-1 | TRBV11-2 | CASSLAAARDRGTEAFF | TGTGCCAGCAGCTTAGCCGCCGCTCGGGACAGGGGTACTGAAGCTTTCTTT